This T cell receptor beta chain is drawn from a study of cytomegalovirus exposure and HLA in healthy donors. Regarding the study as a whole: The tendency of first-cohort TCR clusters to co-occur in the 100 to 150 validation repertoires emerged from a later analysis. It was reported that the classifier diagnosed cytomegalovirus status with high specificity and sensitivity in both the original and validation cohorts. Researchers catalogued roughly 170 TCR beta chains as cytomegalovirus-associated.

A word on this clone: The antigen remains unidentified. The sample contains more than one DNA sequence encoding this CDR3.

Germline CDR1 and CDR2: MNHEY and SMNVEV (reference sequence). The CDR3 is 11 amino acids. Between the trimmed V and J ends, which lost 3 bases and 3 bases, there was a span of 3 bases. Sequenced by immunoSEQ multiplex PCR; TCRdb stores in-frame clones only, minus some. The profile covers some 200,000 clones, with around 80% appearing a single time and 10% to 15% taken by the ten largest. The donors were part of the validation cohort, which consisted of roughly 110 subjects and was separate from the first cohort of hundreds of subjects. The V and J genes are TRBV27 and TRBJ2-7; D not resolved. The sample taken for sequencing was PBMCs. The TCR sequence derives from a woman aged 25-40 years in good health and CMV-seropositive. The CDR3 DNA is TGTGCCAGCAGTTTCGGCTACGAGCAGTACTTC. Translating gives CASSFGYEQYF.